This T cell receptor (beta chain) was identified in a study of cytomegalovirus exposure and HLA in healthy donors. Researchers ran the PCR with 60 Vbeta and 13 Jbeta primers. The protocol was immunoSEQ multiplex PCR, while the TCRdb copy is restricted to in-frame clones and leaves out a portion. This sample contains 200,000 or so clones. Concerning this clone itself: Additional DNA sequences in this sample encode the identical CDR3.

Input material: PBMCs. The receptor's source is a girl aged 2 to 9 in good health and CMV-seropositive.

This CDR3 is CASSLFGPQGSAGELFF. In DNA, the CDR3 is TGTGCCAGCAGTTTGTTTGGTCCCCAGGGTTCGGCCGGGGAGCTGTTTTTT. The chain is built from TRBV27 and TRBJ2-2; tentative D call: TRBD1 (5 bases). V was cut by 3 bases and J by 6 bases, with 20 bases left in between. Germline CDR1 and CDR2: MNHEY and SMNVEV (reference sequence). The CDR3 is 17 residues long.